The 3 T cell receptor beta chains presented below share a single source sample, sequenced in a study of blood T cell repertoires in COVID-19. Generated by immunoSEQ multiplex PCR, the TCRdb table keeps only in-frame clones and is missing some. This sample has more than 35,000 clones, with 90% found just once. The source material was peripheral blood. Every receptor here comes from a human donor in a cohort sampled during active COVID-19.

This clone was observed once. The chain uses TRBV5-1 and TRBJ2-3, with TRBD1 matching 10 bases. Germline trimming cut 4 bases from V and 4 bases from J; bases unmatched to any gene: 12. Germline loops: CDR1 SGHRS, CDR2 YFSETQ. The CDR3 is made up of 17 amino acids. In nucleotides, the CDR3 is TGCGCCAGCAGCAGCGCCGACAGGGGGCCTCCCTCAGATACGCAGTATTTT. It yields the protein CASSSADRGPPSDTQYF.

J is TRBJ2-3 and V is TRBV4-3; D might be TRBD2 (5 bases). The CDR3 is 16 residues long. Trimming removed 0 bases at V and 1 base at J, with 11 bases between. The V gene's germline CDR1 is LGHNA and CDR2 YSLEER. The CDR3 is CASSQDSGKGTDTQYF. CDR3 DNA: TGCGCCAGCAGCCAAGATTCCGGGAAAGGCACAGATACGCAGTATTTT.

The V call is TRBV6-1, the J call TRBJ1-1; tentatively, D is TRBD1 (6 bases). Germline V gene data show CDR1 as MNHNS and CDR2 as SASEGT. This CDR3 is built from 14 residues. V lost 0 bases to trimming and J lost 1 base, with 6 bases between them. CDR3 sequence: CASSEAGGNTEAFF. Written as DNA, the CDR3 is TGTGCCAGCAGTGAAGCAGGGGGGAACACTGAAGCTTTCTTT.